Here is one TCR beta chain with its context. This entry is derived from a study of blood T cell dynamics during melanoma immunotherapy. The ends were cut back, 1 base at V and 5 bases at J, with 8 bases in the middle. The CDR3 is 13 residues long. CDR1 is SGHTA and CDR2 is FQGTGA in the germline V gene. Assay: immunoSEQ multiplex PCR; the TCRdb copy retains only in-frame clones and omits some. The sample carries 6,000 or so clones, 84% recorded once. Indicated time point: week 3, after first cycle of checkpoint inhibitor. Samples come from before therapy and from week 3 after the first blockade cycle. Response was assessed by RECIST 1.1 at 12 weeks, except a couple of rapid progressors.

V gene TRBV7-3 combines with J gene TRBJ1-2; unclear D gene. This specimen was blood, taken from a patient treated with checkpoint blockade. The receptor was isolated from a human donor with melanoma. Some clones in this sample may be carry-over from other donors' samples. In nucleotides, the CDR3 is TGTGCCAGCAGCTTAATGCACGGGTATGGCTACACCTTC. It codes for CASSLMHGYGYTF.